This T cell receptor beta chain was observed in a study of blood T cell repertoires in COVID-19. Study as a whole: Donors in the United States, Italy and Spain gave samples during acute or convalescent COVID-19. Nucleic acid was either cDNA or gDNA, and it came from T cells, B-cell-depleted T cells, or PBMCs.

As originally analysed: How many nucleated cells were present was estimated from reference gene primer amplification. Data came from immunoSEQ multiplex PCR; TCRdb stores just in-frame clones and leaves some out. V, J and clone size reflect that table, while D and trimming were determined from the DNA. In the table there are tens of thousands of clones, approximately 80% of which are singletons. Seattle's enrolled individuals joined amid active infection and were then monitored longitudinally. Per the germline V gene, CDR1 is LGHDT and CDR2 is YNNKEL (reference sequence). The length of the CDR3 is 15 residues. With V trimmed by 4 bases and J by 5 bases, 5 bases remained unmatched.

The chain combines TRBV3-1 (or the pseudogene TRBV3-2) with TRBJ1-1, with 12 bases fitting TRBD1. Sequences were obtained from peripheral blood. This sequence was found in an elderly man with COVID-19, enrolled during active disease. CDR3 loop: CASSLRDRGLTEAFF. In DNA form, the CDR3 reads TGTGCCAGCAGCCTTCGGGACAGGGGGCTTACTGAAGCTTTCTTT.